This entry features one T cell receptor beta chain sequence. Antigen unknown. Germline V gene data show CDR1 as ENHRY and CDR2 as SYGVKD. V lost 5 bases and J 7 bases, leaving 9 bases between the germline ends. This CDR3 is built from 11 residues. This sample was taken from a study of T cells in Graves' hyperthyroidism and ophthalmopathy. About the research overall: Any treatment followed the collection of peripheral blood at initial diagnosis.

Whole-study results and caveats: Blood also carried most thyroid clonotypes expanded above 0.001.

From RNA transcripts, TCR beta CDR3 regions were amplified. The HTBI primer set drove a first-round RT-PCR of the TCR CDR3. A single record per CDR3 protein comes from TCRdb applying MiXCR to the multiplex PCR reads. The sample gives roughly 500,000 distinct CDR3 sequences, approximately 23% of which show up once; 45% to 50% is in the top ten. Each diagnosis drew on symptoms, thyroxine, TRAb, thyroid ultrasound and orbital computed tomography findings. This receptor was identified in a woman aged 65 to 85 with Graves' ophthalmopathy. Sequencing was done on a sample of blood. The chain carries TRBV10-3 and TRBJ2-7; D gene uncertain. The CDR3 DNA is TGTGCCATCAGTCGCATGGGGGAGCAGTACTTC. Its protein product is CAISRMGEQYF.